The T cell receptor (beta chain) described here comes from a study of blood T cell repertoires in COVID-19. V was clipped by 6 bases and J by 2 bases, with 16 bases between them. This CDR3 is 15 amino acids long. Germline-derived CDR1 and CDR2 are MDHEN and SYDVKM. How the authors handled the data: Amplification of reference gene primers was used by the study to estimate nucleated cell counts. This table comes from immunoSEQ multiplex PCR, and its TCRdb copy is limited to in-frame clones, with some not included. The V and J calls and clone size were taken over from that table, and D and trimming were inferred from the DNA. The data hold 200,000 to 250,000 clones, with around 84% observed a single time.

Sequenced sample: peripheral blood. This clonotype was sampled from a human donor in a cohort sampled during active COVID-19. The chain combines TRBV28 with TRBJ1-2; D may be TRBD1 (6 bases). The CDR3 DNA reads TGTGCCAGCAGCTCCTTAGGGGGAGGGAACTATGGCTACACCTTC. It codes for CASSSLGGGNYGYTF.